Listed below are T cell receptor beta chains from one sample, sequenced in a study of blood T cell repertoires in COVID-19. Method: immunoSEQ multiplex PCR; TCRdb's copy keeps in-frame clones and lacks some. The repertoire includes about 120,000 clones, over 75% of them detected once, and roughly a tenth sits in the top ten. The sequencing input was peripheral blood. These receptors all stem from an older man with acute or convalescent COVID-19. CDR3s leave out the opening cysteine and the closing phenylalanine or tryptophan. A D gene is named only where the DNA matches it firmly.

v_gene: TRBV6-6
j_gene: TRBJ1-4
d_gene: TRBD1
CDR3aa: ASREQGAREKLF

v_gene: TRBV18
j_gene: TRBJ2-7
d_gene: .
CDR3aa: ASSPGQGGSYEQY

v_gene: TRBV6-5
j_gene: TRBJ1-3
d_gene: TRBD1
CDR3aa: ASSTDRASGNTIY

v_gene: TRBV19
j_gene: TRBJ1-1
d_gene: TRBD1
CDR3aa: ASQTGVGTEAF

v_gene: TRBV7-2
j_gene: TRBJ1-1
d_gene: .
CDR3aa: ASSLEWEDTEAF

v_gene: TRBV6-2/TRBV6-3
j_gene: TRBJ1-1
d_gene: .
CDR3aa: ASSPGTLGTTEAF

v_gene: TRBV6-5
j_gene: TRBJ2-7
d_gene: TRBD1
CDR3aa: ASGLRDRGRGD

v_gene: TRBV7-3
j_gene: TRBJ2-7
d_gene: TRBD1
CDR3aa: ASSPQGAIEQY

v_gene: TRBV19
j_gene: TRBJ1-1
d_gene: TRBD1
CDR3aa: ASSLGQAGTEAF

v_gene: TRBV5-4
j_gene: TRBJ1-4
d_gene: TRBD1
CDR3aa: ASSFTGGSNEKLF

v_gene: TRBV3-1/TRBV3-2
j_gene: TRBJ1-2
d_gene: .
CDR3aa: ASSQSGQRLGNYGYT

v_gene: TRBV5-4
j_gene: TRBJ2-2
d_gene: .
CDR3aa: ASSLGQENTGELF

v_gene: TRBV6-2/TRBV6-3
j_gene: TRBJ2-2
d_gene: .
CDR3aa: ASSSPHRRTNTGELF

v_gene: TRBV7-9
j_gene: TRBJ2-5
d_gene: .
CDR3aa: ASSVTTETQY

v_gene: TRBV2
j_gene: TRBJ2-3
d_gene: TRBD2
CDR3aa: ASKARGLRTDTQY

v_gene: TRBV28
j_gene: TRBJ2-5
d_gene: .
CDR3aa: ASSFPRTAKETQY

v_gene: TRBV10-3
j_gene: TRBJ1-2
d_gene: .
CDR3aa: AISAGVGGYT

v_gene: TRBV11-2
j_gene: TRBJ1-4
d_gene: .
CDR3aa: ASSQGRRLEKLF

v_gene: TRBV5-8
j_gene: TRBJ1-5
d_gene: .
CDR3aa: ASSLALRSNQPQH

v_gene: TRBV19
j_gene: TRBJ2-7
d_gene: .
CDR3aa: ASSPRQVQYEQY

v_gene: TRBV29-1
j_gene: TRBJ2-7
d_gene: TRBD1
CDR3aa: SVTPGQGAYEQY

v_gene: TRBV5-1
j_gene: TRBJ1-2
d_gene: TRBD1
CDR3aa: ASSLVYRGEGGYT

v_gene: TRBV18
j_gene: TRBJ1-1
d_gene: .
CDR3aa: ASSPRQDNTEAF

v_gene: TRBV7-2
j_gene: TRBJ1-1
d_gene: .
CDR3aa: ASSSQINTEAF

v_gene: TRBV28
j_gene: TRBJ1-2
d_gene: TRBD1
CDR3aa: ASSLRTGKFSNYGYT

v_gene: TRBV28
j_gene: TRBJ1-4
d_gene: .
CDR3aa: ASTLGGGSREKLF

v_gene: TRBV5-1
j_gene: TRBJ2-3
d_gene: TRBD1
CDR3aa: ASRGGTGRTDTQY

v_gene: TRBV7-3
j_gene: TRBJ2-7
d_gene: .
CDR3aa: ASSLLGFDEQY

v_gene: TRBV5-6
j_gene: TRBJ1-4
d_gene: .
CDR3aa: ASSPAVGASEKLF

v_gene: TRBV4-2
j_gene: TRBJ1-1
d_gene: .
CDR3aa: ASSQVEGNTEAF

v_gene: TRBV11-3
j_gene: TRBJ1-1
d_gene: .
CDR3aa: ASSQNMNTEAF

v_gene: TRBV5-3
j_gene: TRBJ2-5
d_gene: .
CDR3aa: ARSLFFGGGETQY

v_gene: TRBV5-1
j_gene: TRBJ2-7
d_gene: .
CDR3aa: ASSLDSTPRNYEQY

v_gene: TRBV7-3
j_gene: TRBJ1-1
d_gene: TRBD1
CDR3aa: ASSLTGGENTEAF

v_gene: TRBV24-1
j_gene: TRBJ2-7
d_gene: .
CDR3aa: ATSDSQGSDEQY

v_gene: TRBV7-9
j_gene: TRBJ1-6
d_gene: TRBD1
CDR3aa: ASSTWTGGESPLH

v_gene: TRBV5-1
j_gene: TRBJ1-1
d_gene: .
CDR3aa: ASSITGWNTEAF